This T cell receptor (beta chain) was documented in a study of shared clonotypes between healthy human individuals. Findings of the study overall: Shared across several donors were roughly 4.7% of the naive CD4 clonotypes. Memory subsets had estimated richness that was generally smaller than that of naive subsets.

Comments on this clone: The target antigen is unknown.

Trimming cost V 2 bases and J 1 base, with 9 bases left between them. CDR1 and CDR2 from the germline V gene are SEHNR and FQNEAQ (reference sequence). The CDR3 is made up of 14 amino acids. There were no recent acute infections or vaccinations among the donors, who were healthy HIV-negative adults. In the original workflow: Filtering was not the same, since immunoSEQ gave junction-only sequences without quality scores. Data came from immunoSEQ multiplex PCR; TCRdb stores just in-frame clones and leaves some out. The DNA was the basis for D and trimming; V, J and clone size are from that table. The sample has more than 1.2 million clones, 98% seen once.

This clonotype was obtained from a man aged 25-45 years in good health. J is TRBJ2-7 and V is TRBV7-9, with D maybe TRBD1 (6 bases). The specimen sequenced was naive CD4+ T cells sorted from blood. Described subset: CD45RA+ positively selected. The CDR3 region has the DNA TGTGCCAGCAGCTTATCAGGGGCTTCCTACGAGCAGTACTTC. This codes for CASSLSGASYEQYF.